This is a list of T cell receptor beta chains from one sample in a study of blood T cell repertoires in COVID-19. TCRdb's table, derived via immunoSEQ multiplex PCR, lists solely in-frame clones and lacks some. Of approximately 150,000 clones in the sample, around 81% were seen once. The sample was PBMCs or T cells enriched from blood (not recorded which). The receptors shown here come from a middle-aged woman who had recovered from COVID-19. Each CDR3 is given with its conserved first and last residue. Each record gives: clone size, J gene, D gene, V gene, CDR3 protein, CDR3 DNA. D genes are given only for firm matches. Rows give clone size only sometimes, using once, few, many, or a class for an expanded clone.

NA | TRBJ2-3 | TRBD1 | TRBV12-5 | CASGEGASSDTQYF | TGTGCTAGTGGTGAGGGGGCTAGTAGCGATACGCAGTATTTT
NA | TRBJ2-3 | TRBD1 | TRBV9 | CASSVDWTGTYTQYF | TGTGCCAGCAGCGTAGATTGGACAGGGACATATACGCAGTATTTT
once | TRBJ2-4 | NA | TRBV28 | CASSLTRYWGDIQYF | TGTGCCAGCAGTTTAACCAGATACTGGGGGGACATTCAGTACTTC
NA | TRBJ2-3 | NA | TRBV15 | CATSAPREYADTQYF | TGTGCCACCAGCGCCCCGCGGGAATACGCAGATACGCAGTATTTT
NA | TRBJ1-2 | TRBD1 | TRBV29-1 | CSVEDRMSYTF | TGCAGCGTTGAGGACAGGATGAGCTACACCTTC
NA | TRBJ1-1 | TRBD1 | TRBV29-1 | CSVLTGDTEAFF | TGCAGCGTTTTGACAGGGGACACTGAAGCTTTCTTT
few | TRBJ2-4 | TRBD1 | TRBV7-9 | CASSTQGDIQYF | TGTGCCAGCAGCACCCAGGGGGACATTCAGTACTTC
NA | TRBJ2-5 | TRBD2 | TRBV5-1 | CASSFRSGGSETQYF | TGCGCCAGCAGCTTCAGGTCGGGGGGGTCAGAGACCCAGTACTTC
NA | TRBJ2-5 | TRBD2 | TRBV2 | CAAYLTLAGGPNLYQETQYF | TGTGCCGCCTATCTGACCCTAGCGGGAGGCCCTAATCTGTACCAAGAGACCCAGTACTTC
NA | TRBJ1-1 | NA | TRBV30 | CAWSDFGRLNTEAFF | TGTGCCTGGAGTGATTTTGGCAGGTTGAACACTGAAGCTTTCTTT
once | TRBJ2-2 | NA | TRBV30 | CAWSVVVSGGELFF | TGTGCCTGGAGTGTAGTGGTCTCCGGCGGGGAGCTGTTTTTT
NA | TRBJ1-1 | NA | TRBV11-2 | CASRRGRDNVNTEAFF | TGTGCCAGCAGGAGGGGAAGGGACAATGTGAACACTGAAGCTTTCTTT
NA | TRBJ2-7 | NA | TRBV2 | CASSVGYLYEQYF | TGTGCCAGCAGTGTGGGCTATCTGTACGAGCAGTACTTC
NA | TRBJ2-2 | NA | TRBV12-3/TRBV12-4 | CASPRAGELFF | TGTGCCAGCCCCAGGGCCGGGGAGCTGTTTTTT
NA | TRBJ2-7 | NA | TRBV2 | CASRETTPEQYF | TGTGCCAGCAGAGAAACGACACCAGAGCAGTACTTC
NA | TRBJ1-1 | NA | TRBV9 | CASSPSSSRNTEAFF | TGTGCCAGCAGCCCCAGTAGCAGTCGGAACACTGAAGCTTTCTTT
NA | TRBJ2-2 | TRBD2 | TRBV28 | CASSPIVGGNGELFF | TGTGCCAGCAGCCCAATCGTGGGAGGGAACGGGGAGCTGTTTTTT
NA | TRBJ2-1 | TRBD1 | TRBV5-1 | CASSWDDRGVNEQFF | TGCGCCAGCAGCTGGGACGACAGGGGCGTCAATGAGCAGTTCTTC
once | TRBJ2-7 | NA | TRBV7-9 | CASSLPGRAYEQYF | TGTGCCAGCAGCCTGCCCGGCAGGGCCTACGAGCAGTACTTC
NA | TRBJ1-1 | NA | TRBV5-1 | CASSGREANTEAFF | TGCGCCAGCAGCGGGCGGGAGGCGAACACTGAAGCTTTCTTT
NA | TRBJ1-2 | NA | TRBV29-1 | CSVESDSANYGYTF | TGCAGCGTTGAGTCGGACAGCGCTAACTATGGCTACACCTTC
NA | TRBJ1-2 | NA | TRBV7-8 | CASSPGGYYGYTF | TGTGCCAGCAGCCCTGGGGGCTATTATGGCTACACCTTC
once | TRBJ2-4 | TRBD1 | TRBV2 | CASKPGQAQNIQYF | TGTGCCAGCAAGCCGGGACAGGCACAAAACATTCAGTACTTC
NA | TRBJ1-3 | TRBD1 | TRBV19 | CASRGQGAHHFAWDTIYF | TGTGCCAGTAGGGGACAGGGGGCACACCATTTCGCGTGGGACACCATATATTTT
NA | TRBJ1-2 | TRBD1 | TRBV5-1 | CASSLGTAYQSYGYTF | TGCGCCAGCAGCTTAGGGACAGCCTACCAAAGCTATGGCTACACCTTC
NA | TRBJ2-1 | NA | TRBV12-3/TRBV12-4 | CASSRVANEQFF | TGTGCCAGCAGTCGGGTGGCTAATGAGCAGTTCTTC
NA | TRBJ1-2 | NA | TRBV21-1 | CASSKGRVVHGYTF | TGTGCCAGCAGCAAAGGGCGGGTGGTGCATGGCTACACCTTC
NA | TRBJ1-1 | TRBD1 | TRBV3-1/TRBV3-2 | CASSKSPQGVGTFF | TGTGCCAGCAGCAAAAGTCCGCAGGGGGTGGGGACTTTCTTT
NA | TRBJ1-3 | TRBD1 | TRBV2 | CASSEGGQGASGNTIYF | TGTGCCAGCAGTGAGGGAGGGCAGGGGGCTTCTGGAAACACCATATATTTT
NA | TRBJ2-7 | TRBD1 | TRBV3-1/TRBV3-2 | CASSRGQAEQYF | TGTGCCAGCAGCCGCGGACAGGCCGAGCAGTACTTC
NA | TRBJ2-3 | TRBD2 | TRBV5-1 | CASSSRLAETDTQYF | TGCGCCAGCAGCTCACGACTAGCGGAGACAGATACGCAGTATTTT
NA | TRBJ1-5 | NA | TRBV12-3/TRBV12-4 | CASSLVGGQPQHF | TGTGCCAGCAGTTTAGTGGGAGGTCAGCCCCAGCATTTT
NA | TRBJ2-3 | NA | TRBV19 | CASSSSAPTDTQYF | TGTGCCAGTAGCTCTAGCGCGCCCACAGATACGCAGTATTTT
NA | TRBJ2-7 | TRBD1 | TRBV6-5 | CASRQGTDYEQYF | TGTGCCAGCCGACAGGGGACAGACTACGAGCAGTACTTC